The source of this T cell receptor (beta chain) is a study of T cell changes during pregnancy in multiple sclerosis (dated by TCRdb to about 2019). For the study in its entirety: The study examined how the T cell repertoire changed over the course of pregnancy in women with multiple sclerosis.

To prepare the library, the immunoSEQ multiplex PCR assay was applied. TCRdb obtained this table from immuneACCESS and retained in-frame rearrangements with V and J assigned. These tables miss some clones; where compared with another copy, unresolved V genes account for less than half of the shortfall, and the remainder is unexplained. For this sample the table gives some 77,000 clones, of which roughly 92% were detected only once. The ten largest clones capture 0.21% of the sample. From a lookup of the germline V gene, CDR1 and CDR2 are SGHRS and YFSETQ. For this chain, trimming is 3 bases at the V end and 7 bases at the J end, and the number of junction bases without a gene match is 4. The CDR3 numbers 16 residues from cysteine through phenylalanine. The read is trimmed to its CDR3 DNA, 48 bases read in frame from base 1. Comment on this clone: Its binding antigen is unknown. It has no much larger one-base neighbor in the sample; base qualities were not kept.

This sample comprised CD4+ T cells from peripheral blood mononuclear cells, obtained before pregnancy. The origin of this receptor is a female donor with multiple sclerosis, enrolled in a pregnancy study. The chain joins TRBV5-1 to TRBJ2-1; the central 16 bases match TRBD2. The nucleotide sequence reads TGCGCCAGCAGCTGGGGACTAGCGGGAGGGCCTAATGAGCAGTTCTTC. Translated, this gives CASSWGLAGGPNEQFF.